This TCR beta chain was sequenced in a study of T and B cells in COVID-19 patients. Across the whole study: About 90% of the roughly 20 active-infection patients had comorbidities associated with unfavorable COVID-19 outcome.

This clonotype appeared a few times. Blood genomic DNA input for TRB amplification was roughly 250-550 ng. Multiplex PCR with BIOMED2 TRB-A/B primer pools amplified TRB rearrangements. TCRdb independently ran MiXCR on the multiplex PCR reads; one entry per CDR3 protein. The table shows approximately 8,300 distinct CDR3 sequences, with about a third occurring only once. V was clipped by 4 bases and J by 4 bases, with 10 bases between them. CDR3 length: 13 amino acids. Germline-derived CDR1 and CDR2 are SGHVS and FNYEAQ. The rearrangement uses TRBV7-6 and TRBJ1-2; D unresolved. This TCR came from a human donor with active COVID-19. Sequences were obtained from blood. CDR3 nucleotide sequence: TGTGCCAGCAGCTCGAACCCAGGCTATGGCTACACCTTC. Translation gives CASSSNPGYGYTF.